These 29 T cell receptor beta chains originate from one sample sequenced in a study of somatic mutations in cytotoxic T cells in rheumatoid arthritis. Assay used: immunoSEQ multiplex PCR; TCRdb lists only in-frame clones, some missing. Here the sample spans several thousand clones, approximately 80% being singletons. This material consisted of CD8+ T cells sorted from blood, taken at a follow-up visit. Every receptor here comes from a woman in her seventies with rheumatoid arthritis.

A few counts support this clone. The rearrangement joins TRBV5-1 to TRBJ2-7, with D hard to call. Germline V lookup: CDR1 SGHRS, CDR2 YFSETQ. Trimming pared 5 bases from V and 4 bases from J, leaving 13 bases between. This CDR3 is built from 13 residues. CDR3 bases: TGCGCCAGCAGTCGGAGTGGCGGATACGAGCAGTACTTC. Translation: CASSRSGGYEQYF.

This clone was seen only once. This chain joins TRBV27 and TRBJ2-7; D remains ambiguous. This CDR3 spans 11 amino acids. Trimming cost V 7 bases and J 6 bases, with 10 bases left between them. CDR1 MNHEY and CDR2 SMNVEV come from the germline V gene (reference sequence). The CDR3 bases are TGTGCCAGCATGGTAGGGTTCGAGCAGTACTTC. It codes for CASMVGFEQYF.

The V gene is TRBV11-2, the J gene TRBJ1-2; weak D call: TRBD1 (5 bases). This CDR3 has 14 residues. Trimming pared 5 bases from V and 6 bases from J, leaving 16 bases between. Germline V gene data show CDR1 as SGHAT and CDR2 as FQNNGV. CDR3 DNA sequence: TGTGCCAGCAGCCCATCCGGGACTCGGGATGGCTACACCTTC. Its translation: CASSPSGTRDGYTF. Together with reference TRBV11-2 and TRBJ1-2, the CDR3 gives the full variable domain: EAGVAQSPRYKIIEKRQSVAFWCNPISGHATLYWYQQILGQGPKLLIQFQNNGVVDDSQLPKDRFSAERLKGVDSTLKIQPAKLEDSAVYLCASSPSGTRDGYTFGSGTRLTVV.

V gene TRBV5-6 combines with J gene TRBJ2-7, with 9 bases that match TRBD2. Germline CDR1 reads SGHDT; CDR2 reads YYEEEE. V trimming: 4 bases; J trimming: 0 bases; junction bases outside the gene matches: 5. The CDR3 has 15 amino acids. In DNA form, the CDR3 reads TGTGCCAGCAGCCGCGGGACTAGCTACTCCTACGAGCAGTACTTC. This sequence encodes CASSRGTSYSYEQYF.

This chain links TRBV7-6 with TRBJ2-1, with 8 bases identical to TRBD2. CDR1 and CDR2 (germline): SGHVS, FNYEAQ. V was clipped by 6 bases and J by 5 bases; unmatched bases: 9. CDR3 length: 15 residues. CDR3 DNA sequence: TGTGCCAGCAGTCGGGAAGCGGGAGCAAACAATGAGCAGTTCTTC. This translates into CASSREAGANNEQFF.

This chain connects TRBV9 to TRBJ2-3; no clear D gene. Between the trimmed V and J ends, which lost 4 bases and 6 bases, there was a span of 12 bases. The V gene's germline CDR1 is SGDLS and CDR2 YYNGEE. The CDR3 is 13 residues long. In nucleotides, the CDR3 is TGTGCCAGCAGCATAGACATTTCTGATACGCAGTATTTT. Translating it yields CASSIDISDTQYF.

The chain combines TRBV16 with TRBJ1-2; D not certain. The CDR3 totals 14 residues. With 0 bases removed from V and 4 bases from J, the gap between germline ends came to 9 bases. Germline V CDR1 and CDR2: KGHSY, FQNENV. The CDR3 here is CASSQSGRAYGYTF. The CDR3 DNA reads TGTGCCAGCAGCCAATCGGGCAGAGCCTATGGCTACACCTTC.

The V gene is TRBV7-9, the J gene TRBJ2-2; 7 nucleotides agree with TRBD1. CDR3 size: 14 residues. Germline V lookup: CDR1 SEHNR, CDR2 FQNEAQ (reference sequence). The ends lost 6 bases at V and 7 bases at J; junction bases unmatched: 8. CDR3 bases: TGTGCCAGCAGACCACAGGGGATCGGCGGGGAGCTGTTTTTT. Translation gives CASRPQGIGGELFF.

The chain is built from TRBV28 and TRBJ2-7, with D perhaps matching TRBD1 or TRBD2 (5 bases each). Trimming removed 6 bases from V and 8 bases from J, with 20 bases in between. The CDR3 sequence is 14 residues long. Germline V gene data show CDR1 as MDHEN and CDR2 as SYDVKM. The CDR3 loop is CASSEMIPSGQQYF. CDR3 nucleotides: TGTGCCAGCAGCGAGATGATCCCTTCGGGACAGCAGTACTTC.

The chain joins TRBV5-8 to TRBJ2-7; D gene uncertain. CDR3 length equals 13 residues. V lost 3 bases to trimming and J lost 0 bases, with 7 bases between them. Germline-derived CDR1 and CDR2 are SGHTS and YDEGEE. DNA of the CDR3: TGTGCCAGCAGCTCTCTGGGCTCCTACGAGCAGTACTTC. Its protein is CASSSLGSYEQYF. The complete variable domain, with remaining parts taken from reference TRBV5-8 and TRBJ2-7, reads EAGVTQSPTHLIKTRGQQATLRCSPISGHTSVYWYQQALGLGLQFLLWYDEGEERNRGNFPPRFSGRQFPNYSSELNVNALELEDSALYLCASSSLGSYEQYFGPGTRLTVT.

The chain carries TRBV4-1 and TRBJ1-2; D ambiguous. The germline V and J ends were trimmed by 4 bases and 3 bases, with 12 bases remaining between them. CDR3 size: 14 residues. Germline V gene data show CDR1 as MGHRA and CDR2 as YSYEKL. The CDR3 reads CASSPARGYYGYTF. The CDR3 nucleotides read TGCGCCAGCAGCCCCGCCCGGGGATACTATGGCTACACCTTC.

V usage is TRBV10-3 and J usage is TRBJ1-4, with 7 bases lining up with TRBD1. Per the germline V gene, CDR1 is ENHRY and CDR2 is SYGVKD. Trimming took 3 bases from V and 7 from J; bases not matched to a gene: 11. The CDR3 runs to 16 residues. DNA of the CDR3: TGTGCCATCAGTGACCACTTCCAGGGGGGAACTGAAAAACTGTTTTTT. It encodes CAISDHFQGGTEKLFF.

In this sample, this clone turned up a few times. The V and J genes are TRBV6-4 and TRBJ2-1; a possible D gene is TRBD2 (5 bases). The CDR3 sequence is 12 residues long. CDR1 and CDR2 (germline): MRHNA, SNTAGT. V lost 3 bases and J lost 7, with 7 bases in between. This CDR3 reads CASSDSENEQFF. CDR3 in DNA: TGTGCCAGCAGTGATAGCGAAAATGAGCAGTTCTTC.

CDR3 DNA: TGTGCCAGCAGTAACCCTCGCCGGGGCCTATATGGCTACACCTTC. Amino acid sequence: CASSNPRRGLYGYTF. The chain has TRBV28 and TRBJ1-2; TRBD1 is a possible D gene (5 bases). The CDR3 is made up of 15 amino acids. Looked up from germline, CDR1 is MDHEN and CDR2 is SYDVKM. Between the trimmed V and J ends, which lost 5 bases and 5 bases, there was a span of 18 bases.

J is TRBJ2-1 and V is TRBV6-5; D may be TRBD2 (6 bases). This CDR3 contains 15 residues. The ends were cut back, 0 bases at V and 3 bases at J, with 9 bases in the middle. Germline assignment: CDR1 MNHEY and CDR2 SVGAGI. The CDR3 coding sequence is TGTGCCAGCAGTTACTCGCGGCGGGGCTACAATGAGCAGTTCTTC. Its translation: CASSYSRRGYNEQFF.

The chain links TRBV6-4 to TRBJ2-1; 7 bases line up with TRBD2. Germline loops: CDR1 MRHNA, CDR2 SNTAGT. CDR3 size: 12 residues. The J segment lost 15 bases and the V segment lost 5 bases, leaving 10 bases of the junction unmatched. CDR3 residues: CASSRDYSIGFF. The CDR3 nucleotides are TGTGCCAGCAGTAGGGACTATTCCATAGGGTTCTTC.

V usage is TRBV27 and J usage is TRBJ2-7; D ambiguous. This CDR3 comprises 13 residues. The germline gives CDR1 MNHEY, CDR2 SMNVEV (reference sequence). Trimming stripped 5 bases from V and 6 bases from J, with 14 bases between. This CDR3 reads CASSPRPGFEQYF. CDR3 nucleotides: TGTGCCAGCAGTCCCAGACCCGGGTTCGAGCAGTACTTC.

The CDR3 DNA follows: TGTGCCAGCAGCTTAGATCAGCCGGGGGGCCGGGAGCTGTTTTTT. This translates into CASSLDQPGGRELFF. The chain couples TRBV11-3 to TRBJ2-2; the D gene is possibly TRBD2 (7 bases). V was shortened by 0 bases and J by 9 bases, with 14 bases between the two germline ends. Looked up from germline, CDR1 is SGHNT and CDR2 is YENEEA. The CDR3 covers 15 residues.

The J gene is TRBJ2-7, the V gene TRBV15; D is unclear. V lost 4 bases to trimming and J lost 0 bases, with 13 bases between them. Germline loops: CDR1 LNHNV, CDR2 YYDKDF (reference sequence). There are 15 residues in the CDR3. The DNA of the CDR3 is TGTGCCACCAGCAAGGACCGCCGTAGCTCCTACGAGCAGTACTTC. Its translation: CATSKDRRSSYEQYF.

This clone was counted a single time. This chain links TRBV4-2 with TRBJ2-5, with TRBD2 identical over 13 bases. This CDR3 contains 16 residues. Germline CDR1 LGHNA, CDR2 YNFKEQ. After removal of 0 bases from V and 5 bases from J, the junction contained 3 bases not matched to a gene. The CDR3 is CASSQDTSGGAETQYF. CDR3 bases: TGTGCCAGCAGCCAAGATACTAGCGGGGGGGCGGAGACCCAGTACTTC.

The CDR3 sequence: CASSLTAGANVLTF. The DNA for the CDR3 is TGTGCCAGCAGCTTAACCGCTGGGGCCAACGTCCTGACTTTC. The chain recombines TRBV7-3 with TRBJ2-6; D is unclear. This CDR3 contains 14 residues. V was clipped by 0 bases and J by 2 bases, with 2 bases between them. Germline-derived CDR1 and CDR2 are SGHTA and FQGTGA.

This clone was seen only once. The CDR3 here is CASSLGRGPTEAFF. Written as DNA, the CDR3 is TGTGCCAGCAGCCTCGGAAGAGGACCCACTGAAGCTTTCTTT. V usage is TRBV11-2 and J usage is TRBJ1-1, with D unresolved. V dropped 5 bases and J dropped 4 bases, with 14 bases sitting between them. Germline V gene sequence: CDR1 SGHAT, CDR2 FQNNGV. CDR3 length equals 14 residues. The full variable domain, rest sourced from reference TRBV11-2 and TRBJ1-1, is EAGVAQSPRYKIIEKRQSVAFWCNPISGHATLYWYQQILGQGPKLLIQFQNNGVVDDSQLPKDRFSAERLKGVDSTLKIQPAKLEDSAVYLCASSLGRGPTEAFFGQGTRLTVV.

This clone was counted a single time. CDR3 amino acids: CASSTGTSGMADTQYF. The CDR3 DNA reads as TGTGCCAGCAGCACAGGGACTAGCGGGATGGCAGATACGCAGTATTTT. This sequence joins TRBV7-9 and TRBJ2-3; 13 bases match TRBD2. The CDR3 runs 16 residues. V was pared by 5 bases and J by 4 bases, with 6 bases of the junction left unmatched. The V gene's germline CDR1 is SEHNR and CDR2 FQNEAQ (reference sequence).

J is TRBJ1-1 and V is TRBV4-1; TRBD1 agrees at 8 bases. The CDR3 has 14 residues. V lost 3 bases to trimming and J lost 7 bases; unmatched junction nucleotides: 7. The germline V gene has CDR1 MGHRA and CDR2 YSYEKL. CDR3 in amino acids: CASSHIIGQGEAFF. The DNA of the CDR3 is TGCGCCAGCAGCCACATAATCGGACAGGGTGAAGCTTTCTTT.

A word on this clone: Compared with germline, one end of the junction differs, possibly owing to a read error. The V call is TRBV9, the J call TRBJ2-3; 8 bases map to TRBD1. The CDR3 consists of 15 residues. The V gene's germline CDR1 is SGDLS and CDR2 YYNGEE. The CDR3 DNA follows: TGTGCCAGCAGCTACCGACAGGGGAGCACATATACGCAGTATTTT. As protein: CASSYRQGSTYTQYF. Based on the CDR3 plus reference TRBV9 and TRBJ2-3, the full variable domain is DSGVTQTPKHLITATGQRVTLRCSPRSGDLSVYWYQQSLDQGLQFLIQYYNGEERAKGNILERFSAQQFPDLHSELNLSSLELGDSALYFCASSYRQGSTYTQYFGPGTRLTVL.

The chain combines TRBV11-2 with TRBJ1-2; TRBD1 matches 12 bases. The CDR3 covers 16 residues. J gave up 8 bases and V 7 bases, and 14 bases lay outside the gene matches. The germline gives CDR1 SGHAT, CDR2 FQNNGV. The CDR3 region is CASTLRVRDRGPGYTF. CDR3 in DNA: TGTGCCAGCACCCTAAGGGTTAGGGACAGGGGGCCCGGCTACACCTTC.

The V gene is TRBV28, the J gene TRBJ1-5; 7 bases agree with TRBD1. This CDR3 is 15 amino acids long. Germline CDR1 and CDR2: MDHEN and SYDVKM. Trimming took 6 bases from V and 6 from J; bases not matched to a gene: 11. CDR3 DNA sequence: TGTGCCAGCAGGCCGACAGGGCGGGGTGTTCAGCCCCAGCATTTT. Protein: CASRPTGRGVQPQHF. Full variable domain (rest looked up from reference TRBV28 and TRBJ1-5): DVKVTQSSRYLVKRTGEKVFLECVQDMDHENMFWYRQDPGLGLRLIYFSYDVKMKEKGDIPEGYSVSREKKERFSLILESASTNQTSMYLCASRPTGRGVQPQHFGDGTRLSIL.

This rearrangement joins TRBV5-8 to TRBJ2-7, with D perhaps matching TRBD1 (6 bases). Germline V lookup: CDR1 SGHTS, CDR2 YDEGEE. Trimming pared 3 bases from V and 1 base from J, leaving 11 bases between. This CDR3 region has 14 residues. The DNA for the CDR3 is TGTGCCAGCAGCTACACAGGGTTTTCCTACGAGCAGTACTTC. This encodes CASSYTGFSYEQYF.

This chain joins TRBV6-5 and TRBJ2-7; possible D gene TRBD1, 5 bases. The V and J ends lost 6 bases and 5 bases respectively, with 17 bases between them. CDR3 length: 14 amino acids. The germline CDR1 and CDR2 sequences are MNHEY and SVGAGI. CDR3 coding DNA: TGTGCCAGCAGACCCAATGTGGGGCTGGACGAGCAGTACTTC. Translated: CASRPNVGLDEQYF.